These 5 T cell receptor beta chains share one sample of origin, sequenced in a study of T cell clonotyping in hematopoietic cell transplantation. The protocol was immunoSEQ multiplex PCR, while the TCRdb copy is restricted to in-frame clones and leaves out a portion. The table records about 47,000 clones, around 80% of them present only once. Time point given: recipient sample about 28 days before transplant, after cytoreduction. The sequences come from peripheral blood mononuclear cells, collected before stem cell transplant. These receptors came from a man between 60 and 75 years old with myelodysplastic syndrome. Some clones in this sample may be carry-over from other donors' samples.

V gene TRBV19 combines with J gene TRBJ1-4; D may be TRBD1 (6 bases). This CDR3 spans 14 amino acids. The germline gives CDR1 LNHDA, CDR2 SQIVND (reference sequence). Trimming stripped 5 bases from V and 8 bases from J, with 15 bases between. The CDR3 nucleotides are TGTGCCAGTAGTCCCTCGAGGAGGGGGGAAAAACTGTTTTTT. This translates into CASSPSRRGEKLFF.

The chain joins TRBV5-4 to TRBJ1-5; D unclear. Germline CDR1 reads SGHNT; CDR2 reads YYREEE (reference sequence). The CDR3 is 13 residues long. The V end lost 2 bases, the J end lost 3 bases, and 6 bases lay between the germline ends. For the CDR3, the DNA is TGTGCCAGCAGCTTTACTCCCAATCAGCCCCAGCATTTT. Translating it yields CASSFTPNQPQHF.

The rearrangement links TRBV30 to TRBJ2-5; D is unclear. V was clipped by 0 bases and J by 1 base, with 12 bases between them. The CDR3 has 15 residues. Looked up from germline, CDR1 is GTSNPN and CDR2 is SVGIG (reference sequence). DNA of the CDR3: TGTGCCTGGAGTGTAATGGCCGCAGTCCAAGAGACCCAGTACTTC. Translating it yields CAWSVMAAVQETQYF.

This chain joins TRBV6-5 and TRBJ1-2, with D maybe TRBD1 (6 bases). From germline, CDR1 is MNHEY and CDR2 SVGAGI. Trimming took 6 bases from V and 2 from J, leaving 16 bases between them. The CDR3 has 15 residues. CDR3 sequence (DNA): TGTGCCAGCAGGGATACAGGGTCGGGGAACTATGGCTACACCTTC. Amino acid sequence: CASRDTGSGNYGYTF.

The chain is built from TRBV19 and TRBJ2-3; D tentatively reads TRBD1 or TRBD2 (7 bases each). Germline V gene lookup returns CDR1 LNHDA and CDR2 SQIVND (reference sequence). This CDR3 is built from 15 residues. The germline V and J ends were trimmed by 5 bases and 2 bases, with 14 bases remaining between them. DNA for the CDR3: TGTGCCAGTAGTTTCAGGGGGGGGATCACAGATACGCAGTATTTT. It is translated as CASSFRGGITDTQYF.